What follows are 2 T cell receptor beta chains derived from one specimen sequenced in a study of T-cell reconstitution after alpha-beta-depleted transplantation in children. Preparation of the TCRbeta library involved a method that used unique molecular identifiers. Each CDR3 protein is one row after TCRdb ran MiXCR on the PCR reads. The data hold roughly 790,000 distinct CDR3 sequences, with around 15% observed a single time. Sequencing was performed on PBMCs, mostly from graft donor cells, taken 360 days after TCRalphabeta/CD19-depleted stem cell transplant. The receptors here all came from a male patient between 10 and 17 years old who had a stem cell transplant for acute lymphoblastic leukemia, so the T cells may come from the graft donor.

The gene calls are TRBV7-2 and TRBJ1-1; D may be TRBD1 (5 bases). Germline-derived CDR1 and CDR2 are SGHTA and FQGNSA. The CDR3 consists of 14 residues. The V end lost 1 base, the J end lost 8 bases, and 14 bases lay between the germline ends. CDR3: CASSLEISSGEAFF. CDR3 in DNA: TGTGCCAGCAGCTTAGAGATAAGCTCAGGGGAAGCTTTCTTT.

The J gene is TRBJ2-2, the V gene TRBV29-1; D is possibly TRBD1 (6 bases). Germline V gives CDR1 SQVTM, CDR2 ANQGSEA. There are 14 residues in the CDR3. Trimming pared 4 bases from V and 6 bases from J, leaving 15 bases between. CDR3 DNA sequence: TGCAGCGTTGGGCGGACAGTCGAGGCCGGGGAGCTGTTTTTT. Protein: CSVGRTVEAGELFF.